Reported below is one T cell receptor beta chain. This specimen comes from a study of blood T cell repertoires in COVID-19. Across the study: Sources were T cells, B-cell-depleted T cells, or PBMCs; the material itself was cDNA or gDNA.

In the original workflow: Researchers report that nucleated cell counts were estimated from reference gene primer amplification. TCRdb's copy holds only in-frame clones and misses some; the assay was immunoSEQ multiplex PCR. That table gives V, J and clone size, and the DNA gave D and trimming. The table has 30,000 to 35,000 clones, over 75% seen once. The germline V gene encodes CDR1 MRHNA and CDR2 SNTAGT. Trimming removed 9 bases at V and 5 bases at J, with 17 bases between. This CDR3 comprises 14 residues. The receptor was isolated from a man aged 55-75 years with active COVID-19. The sample comprised peripheral blood. The chain employs TRBV6-4 and TRBJ1-5, with D tentatively TRBD1 (5 bases). The CDR3 nucleotides read TGTGCCAGAAAAAAGGACATAGTGGATCAGCCCCAGCATTTT. It encodes CARKKDIVDQPQHF.